This T cell receptor (beta chain) was identified in a study of early T cells in non-severe SARS-CoV-2 infection. On the study more broadly: Whole-blood bulk RNA, unsorted, was sequenced, and chains were unpaired. Overall study results and limits: In VDJdb matching, anti-spike CD8 responses were favored while private and CD4 specificities went missing.

The library protocol tagged individual cDNA molecules with unique molecular identifiers. Using its own MiXCR run on the 5' RACE reads, TCRdb lists one record per CDR3 protein. In the table there are 30,000 to 35,000 distinct CDR3 sequences, 5.7% of which are singletons. In its sample, this clonotype was seen many times. Its specificity is unknown. Material for sequencing was whole blood. The receptor comes from an adult who was a healthcare worker with PCR-confirmed SARS-CoV-2 infection or an uninfected control (not recorded which).

The CDR3 protein is CASSSGRNEQYF. The CDR3 DNA reads TGCGCCAGCAGTAGCGGGCGGAACGAGCAGTACTTC. This chain uses TRBV10-1 with TRBJ2-7, with a possible D match to TRBD2 (6 bases). With 5 bases removed from V and 5 bases from J, the gap between germline ends came to 10 bases. The length of the CDR3 is 12 residues. The germline V gene has CDR1 WNHNN and CDR2 SYGVQD (reference sequence).